The 23 T cell receptor beta chains reported below all come from one sample, sequenced in a study of tumor T cells in aggressive B-cell lymphoma. Produced via immunoSEQ multiplex PCR; TCRdb's table is partial and in-frame only. The data show about 5,100 clones, around 94% seen once. Sequenced input: tumor tissue. Receptor source: an adult with diffuse large B cell lymphoma.

V gene TRBV28 combines with J gene TRBJ2-1; tentative D call: TRBD1 (6 bases). Germline loops: CDR1 MDHEN, CDR2 SYDVKM. Deletions cut 2 bases from V and 6 bases from J, with 23 bases between. This CDR3 region has 18 residues. Here the CDR3 DNA reads TGTGCCAGCAGTTTACCCCCCCGAACGGACAGATGGGCCAATGAGCAGTTCTTC. Amino acids: CASSLPPRTDRWANEQFF.

V gene TRBV19 combines with J gene TRBJ2-2; D gene ambiguous. The CDR3 loop spans 15 amino acids. Deletions cut 0 bases from V and 0 bases from J, with 5 bases between. Germline V gives CDR1 LNHDA, CDR2 SQIVND (reference sequence). CDR3 amino acids: CASSIEQTNTGELFF. CDR3 nucleotides: TGTGCCAGTAGTATAGAACAGACGAACACCGGGGAGCTGTTTTTT.

V gene TRBV5-1 combines with J gene TRBJ2-7; a possible D gene is TRBD1 (5 bases). The V gene lost 2 bases and the J gene lost 3 bases, with 6 bases spanning the gap. The germline CDR1 and CDR2 sequences are SGHRS and YFSETQ. The CDR3 is 12 amino acids. The CDR3 region is CASSFQGYEQYF. For the CDR3, the DNA is TGCGCCAGCAGCTTTCAGGGCTACGAGCAGTACTTC.

V is TRBV5-1 and J is TRBJ2-6; tentative D call: TRBD2 (5 bases). V dropped 4 bases and J dropped 0 bases, with 8 bases sitting between them. Germline-derived CDR1 and CDR2 are SGHRS and YFSETQ. The CDR3 sequence is 15 residues long. Here the CDR3 reads CASSVEGSGANVLTF. DNA for the CDR3: TGCGCCAGCAGCGTCGAGGGCTCTGGGGCCAACGTCCTGACTTTC. Supplemented by reference TRBV5-1 and TRBJ2-6, the full variable domain reads KAGVTQTPRYLIKTRGQQVTLSCSPISGHRSVSWYQQTPGQGLQFLFEYFSETQRNKGNFPGRFSGRQFSNSRSEMNVSTLELGDSALYLCASSVEGSGANVLTFGAGSRLTVL.

V gene TRBV4-3 combines with J gene TRBJ2-3; TRBD2 agrees at 14 bases. CDR3 length: 18 residues. The V and J ends lost 0 bases and 4 bases, in that order; junction bases with no gene match: 6. CDR1 and CDR2 (germline): LGHNA, YSLEER. The CDR3 nucleotides read TGCGCCAGCAGCCAAGATCTTGGACTAGCGGGAGGTCCAGATACGCAGTATTTT. It is translated as CASSQDLGLAGGPDTQYF.

The chain couples TRBV2 to TRBJ1-2; 7 nucleotides agree with TRBD1. Germline V lookup: CDR1 SNHLY, CDR2 FYNNEI. The CDR3 sequence is 14 residues long. V was clipped by 8 bases and J by 3 bases; unmatched bases: 9. The CDR3 sequence: CASQRQGTDYGYTF. The CDR3 DNA follows: TGTGCCAGCCAGAGACAGGGAACTGACTATGGCTACACCTTC. Together with reference TRBV2 and TRBJ1-2, the CDR3 gives the full variable domain: EPEVTQTPSHQVTQMGQEVILRCVPISNHLYFYWYRQILGQKVEFLVSFYNNEISEKSEIFDDQFSVERPDGSNFTLKIRSTKLEDSAMYFCASQRQGTDYGYTFGSGTRLTVV.

This sequence joins TRBV4-3 and TRBJ2-5; no clear D gene. The CDR3 spans 12 residues. Looked up from germline, CDR1 is LGHNA and CDR2 is YSLEER. V lost 3 bases and J lost 7, with 9 bases in between. Here the CDR3 reads CASSQAPGTQYF. The CDR3, as DNA: TGCGCCAGCAGCCAGGCCCCTGGGACCCAGTACTTC.

Note on this clone: At one end the junction does not follow the germline gene, possibly because of a read error. The chain uses TRBV5-1 and TRBJ2-7, with a tentative D call TRBD1 (6 bases). This CDR3 has 14 amino acids. Germline assignment: CDR1 SGHRS and CDR2 YFSETQ. The CDR3: CTSAISDHRDEQYF. Here the CDR3 DNA reads TGCACCAGCGCCATCTCGGATCACAGGGACGAGCAGTACTTC.

The V gene is TRBV27, the J gene TRBJ1-5; D is possibly TRBD1 (6 bases). CDR1 and CDR2 (germline): MNHEY, SMNVEV (reference sequence). V was trimmed by 3 bases and J by 4 bases, leaving 10 bases between them. CDR3 length: 14 residues. The CDR3 loop is CASSFDRSNQPQHF. The CDR3 DNA is TGTGCCAGCAGTTTCGACAGGTCGAATCAGCCCCAGCATTTT.

The chain carries TRBV9 and TRBJ2-3; 9 bases map to TRBD2. The CDR3 totals 16 residues. CDR1 is SGDLS and CDR2 is YYNGEE in the germline V gene. Trimming at V came to 4 bases and at J to 2 bases, leaving 8 bases not matched to a gene. CDR3 DNA sequence: TGTGCCAGCAGCTATGTAGCGGGAGTCGACACAGATACGCAGTATTTT. Translation gives CASSYVAGVDTDTQYF.

This clone was seen just once. The chain links TRBV7-2 to TRBJ1-1; 8 bases line up with TRBD1. Germline loops: CDR1 SGHTA, CDR2 FQGNSA. The CDR3 has 14 residues. The J segment lost 4 bases and the V segment lost 6 bases, leaving 7 bases of the junction unmatched. The CDR3 sequence: CASRKTGVSTEAFF. CDR3 DNA: TGTGCCAGCAGAAAGACAGGGGTAAGCACTGAAGCTTTCTTT. Full variable domain (missing parts from reference TRBV7-2 and TRBJ1-1): GAGVSQSPSNKVTEKGKDVELRCDPISGHTALYWYRQSLGQGLEFLIYFQGNSAPDKSGLPSDRFSAERTGGSVSTLTIQRTQQEDSAVYLCASRKTGVSTEAFFGQGTRLTVV.

The gene calls are TRBV5-6 and TRBJ1-1, with unresolved D. Germline V gene sequence: CDR1 SGHDT, CDR2 YYEEEE. The CDR3 is 12 residues long. Between the trimmed V and J ends, which lost 4 bases and 4 bases, there was a span of 8 bases. This chain's CDR3 is CASSPLGTEAFF. The CDR3 DNA follows: TGTGCCAGCAGCCCCCTCGGCACTGAAGCTTTCTTT.

V gene TRBV29-1 combines with J gene TRBJ1-3; 7 nucleotides agree with TRBD1. From germline, CDR1 is SQVTM and CDR2 ANQGSEA. This CDR3 contains 12 residues. The V and J ends lost 6 bases and 7 bases, in that order; junction bases with no gene match: 6. The CDR3 here is CSVAGTENTIYF. DNA of the CDR3: TGCAGCGTCGCCGGGACAGAGAACACCATATATTTT.

The rearrangement uses TRBV7-8 and TRBJ2-2, with 11 positions matching TRBD1. Germline CDR1 and CDR2: SGHVS and FQNEAQ. The length of the CDR3 is 15 residues. J was trimmed by 5 bases and V by 5 bases; bases with no gene match: 4. The CDR3 DNA sequence: TGTGCCAGCAGCCCGGGACAGGGGGAAACCGGGGAGCTGTTTTTT. Translation: CASSPGQGETGELFF.

V gene TRBV27 combines with J gene TRBJ1-1; D uncertain. This CDR3 region has 15 residues. V lost 3 bases and J 0 bases, leaving 11 bases between the germline ends. The germline CDR1 and CDR2 sequences are MNHEY and SMNVEV (reference sequence). Here the CDR3 reads CASSFNYPLNTEAFF. In DNA form, the CDR3 reads TGTGCCAGCAGTTTTAACTATCCCCTGAACACTGAAGCTTTCTTT.

The CDR3 loop reads CASSAGLVGEQFF. CDR3 coding DNA: TGTGCCAGCAGCGCGGGACTAGTCGGTGAGCAGTTCTTC. The gene calls are TRBV9 and TRBJ2-1, with TRBD2 matching 8 bases. J gave up 9 bases and V 3 bases, and 5 bases lay outside the gene matches. In germline, CDR1 is SGDLS, CDR2 YYNGEE. The CDR3 consists of 13 residues. The entire variable domain, with the rest obtained from reference TRBV9 and TRBJ2-1, is as follows: DSGVTQTPKHLITATGQRVTLRCSPRSGDLSVYWYQQSLDQGLQFLIQYYNGEERAKGNILERFSAQQFPDLHSELNLSSLELGDSALYFCASSAGLVGEQFFGPGTRLTVL.

The J gene is TRBJ1-1, the V gene TRBV18; D might be TRBD1 (5 bases). The germline gives CDR1 KGHSH, CDR2 LQKENI. The V gene lost 4 bases and the J gene lost 5 bases, with 14 bases spanning the gap. CDR3 length equals 14 residues. The CDR3 sequence is CASSQTDSSTEAFF. The CDR3 coding sequence is TGTGCCAGCTCACAAACAGACAGTTCTACTGAAGCTTTCTTT.

The chain couples TRBV15 to TRBJ2-7, with D possibly being TRBD2 (5 bases). Trimming shortened V by 1 base and J by 2 bases, and 12 bases separated the two germline ends. Per the germline V gene, CDR1 is LNHNV and CDR2 is YYDKDF (reference sequence). The CDR3 loop spans 15 amino acids. The CDR3 region is CATSRVRVGAYEQYF. The DNA of the CDR3 is TGTGCCACCAGCAGAGTACGTGTGGGAGCCTACGAGCAGTACTTC.

The chain has TRBV9 and TRBJ1-2; D not certain. The V gene's germline CDR1 is SGDLS and CDR2 YYNGEE. The CDR3 length is 14 residues. Trimming took 5 bases from V and 3 from J, leaving 14 bases between them. Here the CDR3 reads CASSSMAVHYGYTF. CDR3 coding DNA: TGTGCCAGCAGTTCGATGGCGGTCCACTATGGCTACACCTTC. The complete variable domain, with remaining parts taken from reference TRBV9 and TRBJ1-2, reads DSGVTQTPKHLITATGQRVTLRCSPRSGDLSVYWYQQSLDQGLQFLIQYYNGEERAKGNILERFSAQQFPDLHSELNLSSLELGDSALYFCASSSMAVHYGYTFGSGTRLTVV.

The chain links TRBV7-2 to TRBJ1-6; TRBD1 agrees at 8 bases. Per germline, CDR1 SGHTA and CDR2 FQGNSA. The CDR3 sequence is 14 residues long. Unmatched junction bases numbered 5, after V lost 5 bases and J lost 8 bases. CDR3 sequence: CASSPTGGDSPLHF. CDR3 coding DNA: TGTGCCAGCAGCCCAACAGGGGGGGATTCACCCCTCCACTTT.

V and J are TRBV7-8 and TRBJ1-5; the D gene is possibly TRBD1 (6 bases). Germline V gene lookup returns CDR1 SGHVS and CDR2 FQNEAQ. CDR3 length: 19 amino acids. Trimming stripped 3 bases from V and 0 bases from J, with 21 bases between. The CDR3 here is CASSFPNREYRYSNQPQHF. CDR3 sequence (DNA): TGTGCCAGCAGCTTTCCGAACAGGGAATATAGGTATAGCAATCAGCCCCAGCATTTT.

CDR3 in amino acids: CASSLEMGGGTNQPQHF. CDR3 DNA sequence: TGTGCCAGCAGCTTAGAAATGGGAGGCGGCACAAATCAGCCCCAGCATTTT. The chain links TRBV7-9 to TRBJ1-5; unclear D gene. The CDR3 is made up of 17 amino acids. Germline CDR1 and CDR2: SEHNR and FQNEAQ (reference sequence). Trimming took 1 base from V and 4 from J, leaving 17 bases between them.

The chain is built from TRBV7-2 and TRBJ2-3; TRBD2 matches at 8 bases. The CDR3 has 15 residues. Looked up from germline, CDR1 is SGHTA and CDR2 is FQGNSA. J lost 2 bases, V lost 6 bases, and 7 bases had no gene match. CDR3 residues: CASRVGSGVTDTQYF. The CDR3 DNA follows: TGTGCCAGCAGGGTGGGTAGCGGGGTCACAGATACGCAGTATTTT. Complete variable domain (other parts from reference TRBV7-2 and TRBJ2-3): GAGVSQSPSNKVTEKGKDVELRCDPISGHTALYWYRQSLGQGLEFLIYFQGNSAPDKSGLPSDRFSAERTGGSVSTLTIQRTQQEDSAVYLCASRVGSGVTDTQYFGPGTRLTVL.